Listed below are T cell receptor beta chains from one sample, sequenced in a study of T-cell reconstitution after alpha-beta-depleted transplantation in children. TCRdb fed the PCR reads into MiXCR, producing one record per CDR3 protein. The table has around 340,000 distinct CDR3 sequences, about an eighth seen once. The sequencing here drew on PBMCs, taken from the stem cell graft. These receptors were taken from a human donor who donated a stem cell graft to a child with Fanconi anemia. Both conserved end residues are part of each CDR3. The D gene is left open where the match is weak. Expanded clones are given a class, and other clones once, few, many or no size at all.

D,J,V,size,length,DNA,CDR3
NA,TRBJ2-5,TRBV12-3/TRBV12-4,NA,12,TGTGCCAGCAGTTTGGCGGCAGAGACCCAGTACTTC,CASSLAAETQYF
NA,TRBJ2-6,TRBV20-1,few,15,TGCAGTGCTTCTAAAGGGGCCCCCGGGGCCAACGTCCTGACTTTC,CSASKGAPGANVLTF
NA,TRBJ1-2,TRBV4-3,NA,15,TGCGCCAGCAGCCAAGTTTTTGGGAGAGACTATGGCTACACCTTC,CASSQVFGRDYGYTF
NA,TRBJ2-7,TRBV28,NA,14,TGTGCCAGCAGTTTATTCCCAGGAGACTACGAGCAGTACTTC,CASSLFPGDYEQYF
TRBD1,TRBJ1-1,TRBV6-1,NA,14,TGTGCCAGCACTGCGGACAGGGGGAACACTGAAGCTTTCTTT,CASTADRGNTEAFF
NA,TRBJ1-1,TRBV5-6,NA,15,TGTGCCAGCAGCTCCTTAGCGGGGCTTGTTACTGAAGCTTTCTTT,CASSSLAGLVTEAFF
NA,TRBJ1-3,TRBV12-3/TRBV12-4,many,12,TGTGCCAGCAGTTTTGCCGGAAACACCATATATTTT,CASSFAGNTIYF
NA,TRBJ2-3,TRBV27,few,15,TGTGCCAGCAGTTTAAGTCAGGGGCTGGCAGATACGCAGTATTTT,CASSLSQGLADTQYF
NA,TRBJ2-1,TRBV28,few,16,TGTGCCAGCAGTTCCCTAACTGGGACCGAATACAATGAGCAGTTCTTC,CASSSLTGTEYNEQFF
NA,TRBJ1-5,TRBV12-3/TRBV12-4,few,15,TGTGCCAGCAGTTTTAACAGGGTGGGCAATCAGCCCCAGCATTTT,CASSFNRVGNQPQHF
NA,TRBJ1-1,TRBV19,NA,13,TGTGCCAGCCCGGGACCGGGGAGGACCGAAGCTTTCTTT,CASPGPGRTEAFF
NA,TRBJ1-1,TRBV5-1,many,14,TGCGCCAGCAGCTCCGGGGGTATGAACACTGAAGCTTTCTTT,CASSSGGMNTEAFF